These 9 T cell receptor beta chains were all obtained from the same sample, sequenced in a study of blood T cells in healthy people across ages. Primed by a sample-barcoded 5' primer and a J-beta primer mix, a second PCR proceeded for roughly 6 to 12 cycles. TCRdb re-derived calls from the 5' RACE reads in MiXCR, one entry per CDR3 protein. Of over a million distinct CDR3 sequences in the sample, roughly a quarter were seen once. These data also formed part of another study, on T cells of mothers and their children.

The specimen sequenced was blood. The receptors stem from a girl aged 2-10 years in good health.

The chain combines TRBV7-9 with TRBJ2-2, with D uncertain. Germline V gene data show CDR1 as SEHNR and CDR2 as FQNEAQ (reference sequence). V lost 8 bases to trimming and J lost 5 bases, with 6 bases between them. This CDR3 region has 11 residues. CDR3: CASPFTGELFF. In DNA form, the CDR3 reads TGTGCCAGCCCATTTACCGGGGAGCTGTTTTTT.

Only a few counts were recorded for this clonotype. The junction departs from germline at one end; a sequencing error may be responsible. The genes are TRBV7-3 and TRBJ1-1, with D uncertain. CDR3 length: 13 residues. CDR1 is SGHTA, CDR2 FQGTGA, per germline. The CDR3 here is CASSILVNAEAFF. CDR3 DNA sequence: TGTGCCAGCAGCATATTAGTGAACGCTGAAGCTTTCTTT.

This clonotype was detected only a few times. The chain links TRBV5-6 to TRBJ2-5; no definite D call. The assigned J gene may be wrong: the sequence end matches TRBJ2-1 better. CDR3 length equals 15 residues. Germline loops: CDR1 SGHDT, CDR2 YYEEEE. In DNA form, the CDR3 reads TGTGCCAGCAGCTTGGACCCCTCAGGACGCAATGAGCAGTTCTTC. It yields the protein CASSLDPSGRNEQFF.

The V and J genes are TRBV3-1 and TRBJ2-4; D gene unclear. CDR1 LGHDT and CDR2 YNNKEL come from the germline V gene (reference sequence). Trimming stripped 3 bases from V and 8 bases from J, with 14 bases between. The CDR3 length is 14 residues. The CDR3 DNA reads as TGTGCCAGCAGCCACAGACCCCGCGGAGACATTCAGTACTTC. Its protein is CASSHRPRGDIQYF. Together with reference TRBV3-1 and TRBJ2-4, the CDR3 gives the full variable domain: DTAVSQTPKYLVTQMGNDKSIKCEQNLGHDTMYWYKQDSKKFLKIMFSYNNKELIINETVPNRFSPKSPDKAHLNLHINSLELGDSAVYFCASSHRPRGDIQYFGAGTRLSVL.

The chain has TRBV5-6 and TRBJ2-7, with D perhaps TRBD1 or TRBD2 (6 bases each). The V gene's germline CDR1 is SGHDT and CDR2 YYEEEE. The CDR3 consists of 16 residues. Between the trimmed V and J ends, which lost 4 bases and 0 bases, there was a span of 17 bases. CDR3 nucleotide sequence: TGTGCCAGCAGCGCCCAGACCGGGGGCAGCTCCTACGAGCAGTACTTC. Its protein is CASSAQTGGSSYEQYF.

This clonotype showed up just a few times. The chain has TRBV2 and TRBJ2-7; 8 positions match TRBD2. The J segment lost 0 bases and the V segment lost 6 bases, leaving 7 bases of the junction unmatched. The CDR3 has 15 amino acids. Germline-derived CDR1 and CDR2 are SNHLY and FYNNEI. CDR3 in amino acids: CASRGTSSGSYEQYF. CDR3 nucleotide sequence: TGTGCCAGCAGGGGGACTAGTAGCGGCTCCTACGAGCAGTACTTC.

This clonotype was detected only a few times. The CDR3 sequence: CASSLQWDDDSYNEQFF. CDR3 nucleotide sequence: TGTGCCAGCAGCCTGCAATGGGACGATGACTCCTACAATGAGCAGTTCTTC. V usage is TRBV11-3 and J usage is TRBJ2-1, with D perhaps assigned TRBD1 or TRBD2 (5 bases each). There are 17 residues in the CDR3. V shed 5 bases and J shed 0 bases, with 17 bases lying between them. Germline CDR1 and CDR2: SGHNT and YENEEA.

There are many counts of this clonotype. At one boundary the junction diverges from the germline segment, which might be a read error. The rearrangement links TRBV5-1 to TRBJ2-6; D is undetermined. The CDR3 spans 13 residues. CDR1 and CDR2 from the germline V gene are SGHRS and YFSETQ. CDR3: CASSSPGANVLTF. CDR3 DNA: TGTGCCAGCAGCTCACCTGGGGCCAACGTCCTGACTTTC.

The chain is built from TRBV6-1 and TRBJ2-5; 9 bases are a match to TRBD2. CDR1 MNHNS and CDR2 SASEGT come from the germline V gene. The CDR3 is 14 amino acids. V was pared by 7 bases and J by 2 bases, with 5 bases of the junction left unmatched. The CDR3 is CASTVAGDQETQYF. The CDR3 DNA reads TGTGCCAGCACGGTAGCGGGAGATCAAGAGACCCAGTACTTC.